Detailed here is one T cell receptor (beta chain). Its antigen is unknown. The CDR3 extends over 11 amino acids. Germline V gene lookup returns CDR1 SGHTS and CDR2 YDEGEE. V was cut by 0 bases and J by 11 bases, with 8 bases left in between. Measured with immunoSEQ multiplex PCR; TCRdb has only the in-frame clones, and not every one. This table has about 110,000 clones, 70% to 90% appearing once. These data come from a study of T cell responses to AZD1222 COVID-19 vaccine. Study conclusions and caveats: Seropositive status at baseline applied to only five to seven AZD1222 recipients.

This material consisted of peripheral blood, taken on day 0 of AZD1222 vaccination. This TCR was sampled from an adult in good health. The genes are TRBV5-8 and TRBJ1-1; D call uncertain. For the CDR3, the DNA is TGTGCCAGCAGCTTGGAGCCGGGGGCTTTCTTT. It translates to CASSLEPGAFF. The full variable domain, rest sourced from reference TRBV5-8 and TRBJ1-1, is EAGVTQSPTHLIKTRGQQATLRCSPISGHTSVYWYQQALGLGLQFLLWYDEGEERNRGNFPPRFSGRQFPNYSSELNVNALELEDSALYLCASSLEPGAFFGQGTRLTVV.